Following are 24 T cell receptor beta chains from one sample sequenced in a study of T cell repertoires in cytomegalovirus infection. MiXCR, applied by TCRdb to the reads, yields one record per CDR3 protein. The sample consists of hundreds of thousands of distinct CDR3 sequences, about 31% of them appearing once. Their specific antigens are unknown. This specimen consisted of cultured CD8+ T cells from PBMCs, obtained from culture after CMV antigen stimulation. The origin of the receptors is a human donor in good health (CMV status not recorded). Some clones in this sample may be carry-over from other donors' samples.

This clonotype was seen ten or more times. The chain recombines TRBV7-8 with TRBJ1-5; D remains unclear. Germline V gives CDR1 SGHVS, CDR2 FQNEAQ. CDR3 size: 15 residues. Trimming stripped 5 bases from V and 1 base from J, with 12 bases between. Here the CDR3 reads CASSTTEDSNQPQHF. DNA of the CDR3: TGTGCCAGCAGCACCACAGAAGACAGCAATCAGCCCCAGCATTTT. The entire variable domain, with the rest obtained from reference TRBV7-8 and TRBJ1-5, is as follows: GAGVSQSPRYKVAKRGQDVALRCDPISGHVSLFWYQQALGQGPEFLTYFQNEAQLDKSGLPSDRFFAERPEGSVSTLKIQRTQQEDSAVYLCASSTTEDSNQPQHFGDGTRLSIL.

The CDR3 reads CASSFGIMVDGELFF. CDR3 sequence (DNA): TGTGCCAGCAGCTTCGGGATTATGGTGGACGGGGAGCTGTTTTTT. The chain joins TRBV13 to TRBJ2-2, with TRBD2 as a possible D gene (5 bases). The V gene lost 3 bases and the J gene lost 7 bases, with 15 bases spanning the gap. The CDR3 runs to 15 residues. CDR1 and CDR2 from the germline V gene are PRHDT and FYEKMQ (reference sequence).

V gene TRBV15 combines with J gene TRBJ2-2; D is ambiguous. V was shortened by 9 bases and J by 2 bases, with 13 bases between the two germline ends. The CDR3 runs to 14 residues. Germline V lookup: CDR1 LNHNV, CDR2 YYDKDF (reference sequence). The CDR3 loop reads CATVEQKNTGELFF. CDR3 bases: TGTGCCACGGTAGAGCAGAAAAACACCGGGGAGCTGTTTTTT.

V gene TRBV14 combines with J gene TRBJ2-3, with D possibly TRBD2 on 7 matching bases. V was shortened by 4 bases and J by 5 bases, with 19 bases between the two germline ends. The CDR3 totals 16 residues. CDR1 SGHDN and CDR2 FVKESK come from the germline V gene. The CDR3 coding sequence is TGTGCCAGCAGCCCCTCATGGCGGGGGCCGGGAGATACGCAGTATTTT. Translated: CASSPSWRGPGDTQYF.

The J gene is TRBJ2-1, the V gene TRBV28; 7 bases match TRBD1. The CDR3 totals 16 residues. In germline, CDR1 is MDHEN, CDR2 SYDVKM. J lost 4 bases, V lost 6 bases, and 12 bases had no gene match. CDR3 loop: CASSSRQGVLYNEQFF. The CDR3 coding sequence is TGTGCCAGCAGCTCTAGACAGGGAGTTTTGTACAATGAGCAGTTCTTC.

This chain joins TRBV29-1 and TRBJ1-2; D unclear. CDR3 size: 13 residues. Trimming took 3 bases from V and 8 from J, leaving 16 bases between them. CDR1 SQVTM and CDR2 ANQGSEA come from the germline V gene. The CDR3 sequence is CSVDPEWGTGYTF. The CDR3 bases are TGCAGCGTTGACCCCGAATGGGGTACAGGCTACACCTTC.

This clonotype came up many times. The chain carries TRBV6-1 and TRBJ2-2, with no clear D. V dropped 3 bases and J dropped 4 bases, with 9 bases sitting between them. Germline CDR1 MNHNS, CDR2 SASEGT. There are 14 residues in the CDR3. The CDR3 loop is CASSDRSGTGELFF. The CDR3 nucleotides read TGTGCCAGCAGTGATAGATCGGGCACCGGGGAGCTGTTTTTT.

V and J are TRBV10-3 and TRBJ2-1; D not certain. The V gene lost 0 bases and the J gene lost 4 bases, with 7 bases spanning the gap. Per the germline V gene, CDR1 is ENHRY and CDR2 is SYGVKD. The CDR3 runs 14 residues. This CDR3 reads CAISESTRYNEQFF. CDR3 DNA sequence: TGTGCCATCAGTGAGTCGACGAGATACAATGAGCAGTTCTTC.

This clonotype has a handful of counts. V gene TRBV2 combines with J gene TRBJ1-2; D uncertain. CDR1 and CDR2 from the germline V gene are SNHLY and FYNNEI. Trimming cost V 7 bases and J 3 bases, with 21 bases left between them. CDR3 length: 16 residues. This chain's CDR3 is CASTPNQPRRDYGYTF. The CDR3 region has the DNA TGTGCCAGCACCCCGAACCAGCCCAGGCGGGACTATGGCTACACCTTC.

This clonotype occurred a few times. One end of the junction does not line up with germline, which may come from a read error. The CDR3 spells CASSIGLAGEYNEQFF. DNA of the CDR3: TGTGCTAGCAGCATAGGACTAGCGGGGGAGTACAATGAGCAGTTCTTC. This chain joins TRBV7-7 and TRBJ2-1, with TRBD2 identical over 13 bases. The CDR3 extends over 16 amino acids. Germline CDR1 and CDR2: SSHAT and FNYEAQ (reference sequence). Combining the CDR3 with reference TRBV7-7 and TRBJ2-1 gives the whole variable domain GAGVSQSPRYKVTKRGQDVTLRCDPISSHATLYWYQQALGQGPEFLTYFNYEAQPDKSGLPSDRFSAERPEGSISTLTIQRTEQRDSAMYRCASSIGLAGEYNEQFFGPGTRLTVL.

The V and J genes are TRBV6-2 or TRBV6-3 and TRBJ2-3; D is ambiguous. CDR1 MNHEY and CDR2 SVGEGT come from the germline V gene. V was trimmed by 6 bases and J by 2 bases, leaving 15 bases between them. CDR3 size: 15 residues. In DNA form, the CDR3 reads TGTGCCAGCAGCAACGAAGGGTGGGACACAGATACGCAGTATTTT. Protein: CASSNEGWDTDTQYF.

This clonotype was counted at least ten times. The rearrangement links TRBV7-2 to TRBJ2-1; 9 positions agree with TRBD1. Germline V CDR1 and CDR2: SGHTA, FQGNSA. Trimming took 5 bases from V and 4 from J; bases not matched to a gene: 9. The CDR3 has 16 residues. The CDR3, as DNA: TGTGCCAGCAGCCTAACCTACGGGACAGGGTACAATGAGCAGTTCTTC. Amino acids: CASSLTYGTGYNEQFF.

The genes are TRBV2 and TRBJ2-1, with D unresolved. Germline CDR1 is SNHLY and CDR2 is FYNNEI. The CDR3 is 11 amino acids. V was shortened by 7 bases and J by 7 bases, with 8 bases between the two germline ends. CDR3 loop: CASIPGNEQFF. CDR3 nucleotide sequence: TGTGCCAGCATCCCTGGGAATGAGCAGTTCTTC.

The V call is TRBV7-9, the J call TRBJ1-1; 10 bases line up with TRBD1. CDR1 and CDR2 (germline): SEHNR, FQNEAQ (reference sequence). The V and J ends lost 6 bases and 7 bases, in that order; junction bases with no gene match: 8. This CDR3 has 14 residues. The CDR3 DNA sequence: TGTGCCAGCAGTAGAGACAGGGGGCAGGGTGAAGCTTTCTTT. Translated: CASSRDRGQGEAFF.

This clonotype was counted between two and nine times. The chain links TRBV6-2 or TRBV6-3 to TRBJ2-4, with 9 bases that match TRBD1. J lost 1 base, V lost 9 bases, and 7 bases had no gene match. Germline V lookup: CDR1 MNHEY, CDR2 SVGEGT. The CDR3 is made up of 15 amino acids. DNA for the CDR3: TGTGCCAGTACAGGGGACAGGGCGGCCAAAAACATTCAGTACTTC. Translation: CASTGDRAAKNIQYF.

There are a few counts of this clonotype. This chain joins TRBV4-3 and TRBJ2-5, with D perhaps TRBD2 (6 bases). Germline values: CDR1 LGHNA, CDR2 YSLEER. Trimming cost V 0 bases and J 5 bases, with 16 bases left between them. CDR3 length: 16 residues. CDR3 region: CASSQDSFAGRETQYF. The CDR3 nucleotides are TGCGCCAGCAGCCAAGATAGTTTTGCAGGGAGGGAGACCCAGTACTTC.

Only a few counts were recorded for this clonotype. The chain is built from TRBV27 and TRBJ1-2; 8 bases are shared with TRBD1. V was clipped by 5 bases and J by 4 bases; unmatched bases: 6. Germline CDR1 reads MNHEY; CDR2 reads SMNVEV (reference sequence). The CDR3 contains 14 residues. CDR3 nucleotides: TGTGCCAGCAGTGGTGGGGACAGGACCTATGGCTACACCTTC. This codes for CASSGGDRTYGYTF.

This clonotype has at least ten counts. V usage is TRBV7-3 and J usage is TRBJ2-1; possibly TRBD1 for D (6 bases). The CDR3 contains 14 residues. CDR1 is SGHTA, CDR2 FQGTGA, per germline. Trimming shortened V by 3 bases and J by 6 bases, and 12 bases separated the two germline ends. The CDR3 DNA reads as TGTGCCAGCAGCTTCCAAGGGGGAATCAATGAGCAGTTCTTC. Its translation: CASSFQGGINEQFF.

This chain links TRBV10-3 with TRBJ1-6; D possibly corresponds to TRBD1 (5 bases). Deletions cut 3 bases from V and 6 bases from J, with 21 bases between. The CDR3 is 18 residues long. CDR1 and CDR2 (germline): ENHRY, SYGVKD. The CDR3: CAISDPPLGQGGNSPLHF. For the CDR3, the DNA is TGTGCCATCAGTGACCCTCCATTGGGGCAGGGAGGTAATTCACCCCTCCACTTT.

Only a few counts were recorded for this clonotype. The chain has TRBV27 and TRBJ2-4; D is unresolved. Trimming stripped 7 bases from V and 5 bases from J, with 18 bases between. CDR3 size: 15 residues. Germline assignment: CDR1 MNHEY and CDR2 SMNVEV (reference sequence). CDR3 sequence (DNA): TGTGCCAGCACGTACACCCCGTTGACCCAAAACATTCAGTACTTC. Its protein is CASTYTPLTQNIQYF.

This clonotype was detected many times. V gene TRBV7-8 combines with J gene TRBJ2-2, with TRBD2 as a possible D gene (6 bases). The CDR3 consists of 15 residues. The germline gives CDR1 SGHVS, CDR2 FQNEAQ. V was shortened by 3 bases and J by 3 bases, with 11 bases between the two germline ends. This CDR3 reads CASSFASAYTGELFF. The CDR3 coding sequence is TGTGCCAGCAGCTTTGCTAGCGCCTACACCGGGGAGCTGTTTTTT.

This clonotype was seen more than once but under ten times. This chain connects TRBV6-6 to TRBJ2-2; no definite D call. The CDR3 has 15 residues. From germline, CDR1 is MNHNY and CDR2 SVGAGI (reference sequence). V lost 1 base, J lost 0 bases, and 6 bases lay in between. The CDR3 protein is CASSYYTTNTGELFF. The DNA for the CDR3 is TGTGCCAGCAGTTACTACACAACGAACACCGGGGAGCTGTTTTTT.

Comments on this clonotype: This may stem from a read error, because a much larger clone lies one nucleotide away. This sequence joins TRBV12-3 or TRBV12-4 and TRBJ1-4; D possibly corresponds to TRBD1 (6 bases). CDR3 length equals 17 residues. V was shortened by 6 bases and J by 2 bases, with 19 bases between the two germline ends. The CDR3 DNA follows: TGTGCCAGCAGCGGTACAGGGAGCAAGGCGACTAATGAAAAACTGTTTTTT. This translates into CASSGTGSKATNEKLFF.

This sequence joins TRBV6-6 and TRBJ1-2, with 7 bases identical to TRBD1. This CDR3 contains 16 residues. The germline gives CDR1 MNHNY, CDR2 SVGAGI (reference sequence). V shed 4 bases, J shed 6 bases, and the junction held 14 bases outside the gene matches. The DNA for the CDR3 is TGTGCCAGCAGTTTCCAAAGGGACAGTCCGGGAGATGGCTACACCTTC. Protein sequence: CASSFQRDSPGDGYTF.